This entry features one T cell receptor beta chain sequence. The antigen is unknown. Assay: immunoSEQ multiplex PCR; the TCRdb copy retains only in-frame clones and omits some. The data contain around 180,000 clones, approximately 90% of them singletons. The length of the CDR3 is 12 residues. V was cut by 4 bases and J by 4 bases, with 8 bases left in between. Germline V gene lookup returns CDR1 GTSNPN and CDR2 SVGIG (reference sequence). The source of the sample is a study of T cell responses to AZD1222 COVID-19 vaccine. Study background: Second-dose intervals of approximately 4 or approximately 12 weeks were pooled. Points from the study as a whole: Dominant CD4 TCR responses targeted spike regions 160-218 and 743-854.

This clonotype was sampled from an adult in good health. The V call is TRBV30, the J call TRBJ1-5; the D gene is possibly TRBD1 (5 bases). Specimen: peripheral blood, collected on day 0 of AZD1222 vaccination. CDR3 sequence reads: CAWNSGNQPQHF. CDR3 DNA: TGTGCCTGGAACTCAGGGAATCAGCCCCAGCATTTT.